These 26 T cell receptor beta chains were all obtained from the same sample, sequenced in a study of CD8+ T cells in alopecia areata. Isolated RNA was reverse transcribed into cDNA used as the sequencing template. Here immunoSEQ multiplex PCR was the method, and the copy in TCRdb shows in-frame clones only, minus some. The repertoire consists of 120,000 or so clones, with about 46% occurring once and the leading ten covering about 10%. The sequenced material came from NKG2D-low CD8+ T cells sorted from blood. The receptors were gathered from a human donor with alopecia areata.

CDR3 sequence (DNA): TGCAGCGTGGCTATCCTAGCGCTCGAGCCCTACGAGCAGTACTTC. It is translated as CSVAILALEPYEQYF. The chain combines TRBV29-1 with TRBJ2-7, with D possibly being TRBD2 (6 bases). The V end lost 6 bases, the J end lost 2 bases, and 20 bases lay between the germline ends. The germline CDR1 and CDR2 sequences are SQVTM and ANQGSEA. This CDR3 spans 15 amino acids.

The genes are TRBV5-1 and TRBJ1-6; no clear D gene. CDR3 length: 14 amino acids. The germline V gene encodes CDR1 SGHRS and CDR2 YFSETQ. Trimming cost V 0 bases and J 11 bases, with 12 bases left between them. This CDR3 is CASSLGQSGAPLHF. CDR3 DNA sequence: TGCGCCAGCAGCTTGGGGCAGTCGGGAGCACCCCTCCACTTT.

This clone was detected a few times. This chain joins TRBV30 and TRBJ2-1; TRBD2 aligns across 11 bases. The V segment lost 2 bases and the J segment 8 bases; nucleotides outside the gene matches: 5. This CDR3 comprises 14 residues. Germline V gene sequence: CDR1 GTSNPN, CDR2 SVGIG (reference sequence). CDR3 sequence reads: CAWSRSSGGYEQFF. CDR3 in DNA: TGTGCCTGGAGTAGGTCTAGCGGGGGGTATGAGCAGTTCTTC.

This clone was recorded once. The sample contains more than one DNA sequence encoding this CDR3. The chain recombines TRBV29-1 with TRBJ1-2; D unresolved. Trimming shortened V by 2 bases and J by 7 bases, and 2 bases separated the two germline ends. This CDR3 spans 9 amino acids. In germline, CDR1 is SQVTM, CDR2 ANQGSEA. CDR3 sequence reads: CSVESGYTF. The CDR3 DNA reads TGCAGCGTTGAATCTGGCTACACCTTC.

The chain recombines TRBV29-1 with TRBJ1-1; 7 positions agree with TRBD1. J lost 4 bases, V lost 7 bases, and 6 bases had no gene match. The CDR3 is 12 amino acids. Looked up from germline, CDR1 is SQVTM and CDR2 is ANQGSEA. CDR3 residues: CSAQTGSTEAFF. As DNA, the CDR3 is TGCAGCGCTCAGACAGGGTCCACTGAAGCTTTCTTT. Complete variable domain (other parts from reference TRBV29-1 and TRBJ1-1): SAVISQKPSRDICQRGTSLTIQCQVDSQVTMMFWYRQQPGQSLTLIATANQGSEATYESGFVIDKFPISRPNLTFSTLTVSNMSPEDSSIYLCSAQTGSTEAFFGQGTRLTVV.

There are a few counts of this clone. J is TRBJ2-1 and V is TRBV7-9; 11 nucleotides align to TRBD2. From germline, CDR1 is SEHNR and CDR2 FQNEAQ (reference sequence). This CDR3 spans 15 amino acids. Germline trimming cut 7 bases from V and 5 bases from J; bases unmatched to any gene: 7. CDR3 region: CASNQLAGEDNEQFF. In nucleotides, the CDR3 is TGTGCCAGCAACCAACTAGCGGGAGAGGACAATGAGCAGTTCTTC.

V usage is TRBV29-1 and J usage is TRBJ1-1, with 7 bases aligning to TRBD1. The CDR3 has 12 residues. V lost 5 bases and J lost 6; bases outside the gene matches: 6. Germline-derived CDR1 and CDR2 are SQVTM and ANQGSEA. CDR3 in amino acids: CSVTGEKAEAFF. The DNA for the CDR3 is TGCAGCGTTACAGGGGAGAAAGCTGAAGCTTTCTTT.

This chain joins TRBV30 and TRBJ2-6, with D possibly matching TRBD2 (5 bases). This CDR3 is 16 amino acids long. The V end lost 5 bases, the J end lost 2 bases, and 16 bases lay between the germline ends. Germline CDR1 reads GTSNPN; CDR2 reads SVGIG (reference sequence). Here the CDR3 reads CAWGPTRFTGANVLTF. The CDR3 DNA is TGTGCCTGGGGCCCAACTAGGTTTACTGGGGCCAACGTCCTGACTTTC.

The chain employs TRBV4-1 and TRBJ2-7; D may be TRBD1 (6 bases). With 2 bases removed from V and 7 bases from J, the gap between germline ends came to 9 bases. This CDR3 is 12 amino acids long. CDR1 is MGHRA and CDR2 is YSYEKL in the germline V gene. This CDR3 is CASSQIGGEQYF. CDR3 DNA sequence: TGCGCCAGCAGCCAAATAGGGGGTGAGCAGTACTTC.

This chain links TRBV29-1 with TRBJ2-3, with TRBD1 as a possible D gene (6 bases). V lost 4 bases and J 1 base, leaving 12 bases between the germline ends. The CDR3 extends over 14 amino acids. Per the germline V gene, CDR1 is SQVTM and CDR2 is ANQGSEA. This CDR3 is CSVALGGRTDTQYF. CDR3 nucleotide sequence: TGCAGCGTTGCCTTAGGGGGTCGCACAGATACGCAGTATTTT.

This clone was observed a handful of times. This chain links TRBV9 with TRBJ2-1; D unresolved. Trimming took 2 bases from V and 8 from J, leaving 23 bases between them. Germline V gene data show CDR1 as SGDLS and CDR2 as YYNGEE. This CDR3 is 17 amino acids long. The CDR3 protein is CASSVDPAPPLEDEQFF. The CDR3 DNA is TGTGCCAGCAGCGTCGATCCCGCGCCTCCCCTCGAGGATGAGCAGTTCTTC.

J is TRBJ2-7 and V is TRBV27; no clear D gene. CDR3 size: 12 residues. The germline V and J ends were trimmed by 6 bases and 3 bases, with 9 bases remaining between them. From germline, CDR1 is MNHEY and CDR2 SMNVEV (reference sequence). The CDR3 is CASSRGRYEQYF. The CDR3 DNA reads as TGTGCCAGCAGCCGCGGCCGCTACGAGCAGTACTTC.

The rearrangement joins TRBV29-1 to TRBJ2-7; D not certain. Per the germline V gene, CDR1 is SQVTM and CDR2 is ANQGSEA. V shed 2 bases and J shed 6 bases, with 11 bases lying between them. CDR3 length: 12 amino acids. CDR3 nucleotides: TGCAGCGTTGAACCGCCTATAGGCGAGCAGTACTTC. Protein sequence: CSVEPPIGEQYF.

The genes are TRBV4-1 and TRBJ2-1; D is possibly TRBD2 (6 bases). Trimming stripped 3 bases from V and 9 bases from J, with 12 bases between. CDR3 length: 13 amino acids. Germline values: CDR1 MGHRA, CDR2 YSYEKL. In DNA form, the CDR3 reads TGCGCCAGCAGCCAGGCACTAGCTTCTGAGCAGTTCTTC. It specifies CASSQALASEQFF.

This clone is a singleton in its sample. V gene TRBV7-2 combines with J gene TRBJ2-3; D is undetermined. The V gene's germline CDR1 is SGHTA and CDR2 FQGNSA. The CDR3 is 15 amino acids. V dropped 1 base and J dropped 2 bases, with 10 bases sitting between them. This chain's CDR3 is CASSLGADSTDTQYF. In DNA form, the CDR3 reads TGTGCCAGCAGCTTAGGGGCTGACTCCACAGATACGCAGTATTTT.

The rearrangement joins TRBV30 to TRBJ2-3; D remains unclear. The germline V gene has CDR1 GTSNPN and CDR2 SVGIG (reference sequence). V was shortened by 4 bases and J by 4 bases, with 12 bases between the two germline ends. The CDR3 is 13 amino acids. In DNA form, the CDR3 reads TGTGCCTGGAATCCGGAGTCTGCAGATACGCAGTATTTT. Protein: CAWNPESADTQYF.

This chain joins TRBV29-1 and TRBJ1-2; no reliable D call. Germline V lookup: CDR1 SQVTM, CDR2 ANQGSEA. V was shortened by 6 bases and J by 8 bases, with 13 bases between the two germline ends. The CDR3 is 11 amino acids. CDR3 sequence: CSVDAGEGYTF. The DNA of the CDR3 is TGCAGCGTGGACGCTGGTGAGGGCTACACCTTC.

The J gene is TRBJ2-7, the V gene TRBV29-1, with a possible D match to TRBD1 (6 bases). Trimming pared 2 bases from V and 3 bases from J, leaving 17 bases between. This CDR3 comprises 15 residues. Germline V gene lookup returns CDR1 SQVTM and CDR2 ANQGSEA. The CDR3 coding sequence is TGCAGCGTTGAACTCTCGGGACATGGCCACTACGAGCAGTACTTC. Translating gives CSVELSGHGHYEQYF.

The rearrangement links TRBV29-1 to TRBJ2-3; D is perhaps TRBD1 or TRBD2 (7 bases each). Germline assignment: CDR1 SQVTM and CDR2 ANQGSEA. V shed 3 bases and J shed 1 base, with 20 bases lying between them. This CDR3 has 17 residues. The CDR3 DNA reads TGCAGCGTTGATGGGGAGGGGGCCCCGCGGGGCACAGATACGCAGTATTTT. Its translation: CSVDGEGAPRGTDTQYF.

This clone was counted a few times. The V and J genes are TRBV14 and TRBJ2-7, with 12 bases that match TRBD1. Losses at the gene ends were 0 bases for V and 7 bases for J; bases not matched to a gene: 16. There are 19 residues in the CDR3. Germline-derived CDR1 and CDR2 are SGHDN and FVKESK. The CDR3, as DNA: TGTGCCAGCAGCCAAGATTCTGTGGGACAGGGGGCGGGGAGCGGTGAGCAGTACTTC. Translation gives CASSQDSVGQGAGSGEQYF.

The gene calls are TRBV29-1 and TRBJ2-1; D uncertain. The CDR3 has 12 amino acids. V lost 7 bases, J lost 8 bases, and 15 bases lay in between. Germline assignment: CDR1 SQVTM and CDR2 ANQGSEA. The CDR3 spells CSADLGDDEQFF. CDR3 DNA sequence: TGCAGCGCCGACCTAGGAGACGATGAGCAGTTCTTC.

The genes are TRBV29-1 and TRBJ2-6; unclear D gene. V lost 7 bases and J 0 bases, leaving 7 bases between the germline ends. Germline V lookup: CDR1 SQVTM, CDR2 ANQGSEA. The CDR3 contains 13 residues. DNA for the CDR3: TGCAGCGCCCTATACTCTGGGGCCAACGTCCTGACTTTC. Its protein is CSALYSGANVLTF.

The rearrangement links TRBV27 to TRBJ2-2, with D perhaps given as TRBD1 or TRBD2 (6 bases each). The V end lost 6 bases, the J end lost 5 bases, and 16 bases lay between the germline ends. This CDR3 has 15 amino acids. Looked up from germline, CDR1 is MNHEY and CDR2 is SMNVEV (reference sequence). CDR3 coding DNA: TGTGCCAGCAGATGGGGGACAAGCGGGACCGGGGAGCTGTTTTTT. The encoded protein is CASRWGTSGTGELFF.

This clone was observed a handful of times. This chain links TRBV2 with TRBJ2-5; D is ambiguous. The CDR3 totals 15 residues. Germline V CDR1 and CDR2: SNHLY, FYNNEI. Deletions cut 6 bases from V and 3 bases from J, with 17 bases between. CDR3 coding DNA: TGTGCCAGCAGCGACACTTATAATTGGGAAGAGACCCAGTACTTC. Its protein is CASSDTYNWEETQYF. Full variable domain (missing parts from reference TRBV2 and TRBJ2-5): EPEVTQTPSHQVTQMGQEVILRCVPISNHLYFYWYRQILGQKVEFLVSFYNNEISEKSEIFDDQFSVERPDGSNFTLKIRSTKLEDSAMYFCASSDTYNWEETQYFGPGTRLLVL.

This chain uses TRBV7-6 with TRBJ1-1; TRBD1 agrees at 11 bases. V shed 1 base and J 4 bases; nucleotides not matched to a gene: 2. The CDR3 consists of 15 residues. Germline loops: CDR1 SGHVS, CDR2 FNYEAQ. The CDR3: CASSLGGTGGTEAFF. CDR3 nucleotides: TGTGCCAGCAGCTTAGGTGGGACAGGGGGCACTGAAGCTTTCTTT. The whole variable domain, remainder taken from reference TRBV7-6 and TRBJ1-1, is GAGVSQSPRYKVTKRGQDVALRCDPISGHVSLYWYRQALGQGPEFLTYFNYEAQQDKSGLPNDRFSAERPEGSISTLTIQRTEQRDSAMYRCASSLGGTGGTEAFFGQGTRLTVV.

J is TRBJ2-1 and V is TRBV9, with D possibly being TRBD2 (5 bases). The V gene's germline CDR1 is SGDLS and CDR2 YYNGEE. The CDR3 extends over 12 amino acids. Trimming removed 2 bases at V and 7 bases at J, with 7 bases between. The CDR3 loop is CASSVTGNEQFF. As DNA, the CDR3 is TGTGCCAGCAGCGTTACGGGGAATGAGCAGTTCTTC.